This T cell receptor beta chain was sequenced in a study of glioma-infiltrating T cells after dendritic cell vaccination. Data came from immunoSEQ multiplex PCR; TCRdb stores just in-frame clones and leaves some out. The data hold 50,000 to 60,000 clones, with around 85% observed a single time. The time point denotes: after dendritic cell vaccination, including at tumor progression/relapse. PBMC sampling occurred before vaccination, two weeks after the third dose, and at progression. After removal of 5 bases from V and 4 bases from J, the junction contained 8 bases not matched to a gene. From germline, CDR1 is MNHNS and CDR2 SASEGT. This CDR3 contains 15 residues.

The sequence was collected from a human donor with glioblastoma. The chain employs TRBV6-1 and TRBJ2-1, with 7 bases matching TRBD1. Sequencing was performed on blood, taken after dendritic cell vaccination. The CDR3 here is CASSIRDSGYNEQFF. CDR3 coding DNA: TGTGCCAGCAGTATCCGGGACAGCGGATACAATGAGCAGTTCTTC.